The 27 T cell receptor beta chains below come from one sample, sequenced in a study of OX40 agonist ivuxolimab in advanced cancers. The repertoire was sequenced with immunoSEQ multiplex PCR; TCRdb's copy has only in-frame clones and lacks some. Of about 66,000 clones listed, more than 80% were seen once; the top ten hold 14%. The sample consisted of CD4+ or CD8+ T cells sorted from blood, taken in a trial of the OX40 agonist ivuxolimab. These TCRs come from an adult with an advanced solid tumor such as melanoma, head and neck, liver or kidney cancer.

The chain joins TRBV18 to TRBJ1-6; D gene unclear. From germline, CDR1 is KGHSH and CDR2 LQKENI. CDR3 length: 15 residues. Trimming took 4 bases from V and 5 from J, leaving 12 bases between them. CDR3 loop: CASSLPGGDNSPLHF. CDR3 coding DNA: TGTGCCAGCTCACTGCCGGGAGGAGATAATTCACCCCTCCACTTT.

This clone was seen more than once but under ten times. This rearrangement joins TRBV28 to TRBJ1-2, with D unresolved. Trimming pared 11 bases from V and 2 bases from J, leaving 9 bases between. CDR1 and CDR2 from the germline V gene are MDHEN and SYDVKM. This CDR3 has 11 amino acids. The CDR3 here is CALGGNYGYTF. The CDR3 region has the DNA TGTGCCCTCGGCGGGAACTATGGCTACACCTTC.

The rearrangement links TRBV19 to TRBJ1-5; TRBD1 agrees at 7 bases. Germline lookup yields CDR1 LNHDA and CDR2 SQIVND (reference sequence). Germline trimming cut 7 bases from V and 7 bases from J; bases unmatched to any gene: 10. The CDR3 has 14 amino acids. Written as DNA, the CDR3 is TGTGCCAGTACCATAAACAGGGGCGGGCAGCCCCAGCATTTT. This encodes CASTINRGGQPQHF.

There are a few counts of this clone. The sample carries other DNA sequences with the same CDR3. The chain links TRBV9 to TRBJ2-1; tentative D call: TRBD1 (6 bases). The length of the CDR3 is 15 residues. Germline CDR1 SGDLS, CDR2 YYNGEE. Trimming took off 0 bases at V and 0 bases at J, with 7 bases between the two ends. The CDR3 sequence is CASSVEGGSYNEQFF. The CDR3 DNA reads as TGTGCCAGCAGCGTAGAAGGGGGCTCCTACAATGAGCAGTTCTTC.

The chain joins TRBV6-5 to TRBJ2-7; TRBD2 matches 12 bases. The CDR3 consists of 14 residues. After removal of 5 bases from V and 3 bases from J, the junction contained 2 bases not matched to a gene. Germline V lookup: CDR1 MNHEY, CDR2 SVGAGI. CDR3 residues: CASSPTSGSYEQYF. The CDR3 region has the DNA TGTGCCAGCAGTCCGACTAGCGGGAGCTACGAGCAGTACTTC.

This sequence joins TRBV28 and TRBJ2-2; tentatively, D is TRBD2 (5 bases). The CDR3 length is 14 residues. CDR1 and CDR2 (germline): MDHEN, SYDVKM. V gave up 1 base and J gave up 6 bases, with 9 bases separating them. Here the CDR3 reads CASSLFRGSGELFF. The CDR3 DNA sequence: TGTGCCAGCAGTTTATTCAGAGGGTCCGGGGAGCTGTTTTTT.

Note on this clone: Other DNA sequences from this sample encode an identical CDR3 as well. The genes are TRBV5-1 and TRBJ1-5; D not certain. This CDR3 is 15 amino acids long. Per the germline V gene, CDR1 is SGHRS and CDR2 is YFSETQ. V lost 0 bases and J 0 bases, leaving 7 bases between the germline ends. CDR3: CASSLEGISNQPQHF. CDR3 DNA: TGCGCCAGCAGCTTGGAGGGAATTAGCAATCAGCCCCAGCATTTT.

The table lists this clone with a few counts. CDR3 DNA: TGTGCCAGCAGTGCTCAAGGTATGGGTCAGCCCCAGCATTTT. Its protein product is CASSAQGMGQPQHF. This rearrangement joins TRBV2 to TRBJ1-5; unclear D gene. Germline-derived CDR1 and CDR2 are SNHLY and FYNNEI. The CDR3 extends over 14 amino acids. V dropped 4 bases and J dropped 6 bases, with 13 bases sitting between them.

The J gene is TRBJ2-5, the V gene TRBV28, with D unresolved. CDR3 length equals 11 residues. Trimming removed 5 bases at V and 1 base at J, with 2 bases between. Germline CDR1 reads MDHEN; CDR2 reads SYDVKM. The CDR3 here is CASSPQETQYF. CDR3 DNA sequence: TGTGCCAGCAGTCCCCAAGAGACCCAGTACTTC. The full variable domain, completed using reference TRBV28 and TRBJ2-5, is DVKVTQSSRYLVKRTGEKVFLECVQDMDHENMFWYRQDPGLGLRLIYFSYDVKMKEKGDIPEGYSVSREKKERFSLILESASTNQTSMYLCASSPQETQYFGPGTRLLVL.

The genes are TRBV6-6 and TRBJ2-7; the D gene is possibly TRBD2 (6 bases). The V and J ends lost 6 bases and 2 bases respectively, with 14 bases between them. The V gene's germline CDR1 is MNHNY and CDR2 SVGAGI (reference sequence). CDR3 size: 14 residues. CDR3 DNA sequence: TGTGCCAGCAGAGTGCACGCGGGGCCCTACGAGCAGTACTTC. Translating gives CASRVHAGPYEQYF.

V and J are TRBV7-2 and TRBJ2-7; 11 bases line up with TRBD2. Trimming cost V 5 bases and J 1 base; bases outside gene matches: 7. The germline gives CDR1 SGHTA, CDR2 FQGNSA. This CDR3 has 16 residues. CDR3 amino acids: CASSATTSGRSYEQYF. CDR3 nucleotide sequence: TGTGCCAGCAGCGCCACCACTAGCGGGAGATCCTACGAGCAGTACTTC.

The chain joins TRBV6-1 to TRBJ2-7; TRBD1 is a possible D gene (5 bases). Looked up from germline, CDR1 is MNHNS and CDR2 is SASEGT. V lost 6 bases, J lost 5 bases, and 11 bases lay in between. The CDR3 is 12 residues long. For the CDR3, the DNA is TGTGCCAGCAGGCCCAGGGCCCACGAGCAGTACTTC. As protein: CASRPRAHEQYF.

This chain links TRBV7-6 with TRBJ2-3, with D unclear. The CDR3 has 15 residues. V shed 2 bases and J shed 4 bases, with 13 bases lying between them. CDR1 SGHVS and CDR2 FNYEAQ come from the germline V gene. CDR3 DNA sequence: TGTGCCAGCAGCTTACGAGACACGGGCGCAGATACGCAGTATTTT. It specifies CASSLRDTGADTQYF.

V usage is TRBV27 and J usage is TRBJ2-2; 9 nucleotides match TRBD2. CDR1 MNHEY and CDR2 SMNVEV come from the germline V gene (reference sequence). This CDR3 contains 18 residues. V lost 7 bases and J lost 7; bases outside the gene matches: 19. Here the CDR3 reads CASTKRTTTSGPIGELFF. CDR3 in DNA: TGTGCCAGCACCAAACGGACCACAACTAGCGGGCCGATCGGGGAGCTGTTTTTT.

This clone was counted only a few times. V and J are TRBV6-1 and TRBJ1-5; D not certain. Germline CDR1 MNHNS, CDR2 SASEGT. With 2 bases removed from V and 9 bases from J, the gap between germline ends came to 8 bases. The CDR3 runs 12 residues. The chain's CDR3 is CASSETATPQHF. Here the CDR3 DNA reads TGTGCCAGCAGTGAAACTGCGACGCCCCAGCATTTT.

The V gene is TRBV11-3, the J gene TRBJ1-6; D is unclear. CDR1 is SGHNT, CDR2 YENEEA, per germline. The CDR3 length is 13 residues. V dropped 0 bases and J dropped 8 bases, with 5 bases sitting between them. The CDR3 spells CASSLDLDSPLHF. The CDR3 DNA follows: TGTGCCAGCAGCTTAGATCTAGATTCACCCCTCCACTTT.

The J gene is TRBJ2-2, the V gene TRBV5-1; D is possibly TRBD1 or TRBD2 (7 bases each). CDR1 is SGHRS and CDR2 is YFSETQ in the germline V gene. V gave up 5 bases and J gave up 5 bases, with 22 bases separating them. The length of the CDR3 is 17 residues. The CDR3 reads CASRLASGGARTGELFF. The CDR3, as DNA: TGCGCCAGCAGACTGGCTTCAGGGGGGGCGCGAACCGGGGAGCTGTTTTTT.

The chain combines TRBV28 with TRBJ2-5; 10 bases fit TRBD1. V shed 3 bases, J shed 5 bases, and the junction held 9 bases outside the gene matches. The germline V gene has CDR1 MDHEN and CDR2 SYDVKM. The CDR3 has 16 amino acids. The CDR3: CASSFPQTGGRETQYF. DNA of the CDR3: TGTGCCAGCAGTTTCCCCCAGACAGGGGGCCGGGAGACCCAGTACTTC.

The J gene is TRBJ2-1, the V gene TRBV7-2; 7 nucleotides align to TRBD2. There are 15 residues in the CDR3. CDR1 and CDR2 (germline): SGHTA, FQGNSA. With 5 bases clipped from V and 3 bases from J, the junction kept 7 bases outside the gene matches. The CDR3 nucleotides read TGTGCCAGCAGCCCAGGCGGGAGAGGCTACAATGAGCAGTTCTTC. As protein: CASSPGGRGYNEQFF.

Comments on this clone: This same CDR3 is encoded by further DNA sequences in the sample. J is TRBJ2-1 and V is TRBV5-1, with TRBD2 identical over 9 bases. Losses at the gene ends were 0 bases for V and 13 bases for J; bases not matched to a gene: 8. Germline V CDR1 and CDR2: SGHRS, YFSETQ. The CDR3 runs 14 residues. The CDR3: CASSLVLAGTEQFF. As DNA, the CDR3 is TGCGCCAGCAGCTTGGTCCTAGCGGGGACTGAACAGTTCTTC.

Here the CDR3 reads CASSPFTVSSNQPQHF. The CDR3 nucleotides are TGTGCCAGCTCACCTTTCACGGTTTCGAGCAATCAGCCCCAGCATTTT. V is TRBV18 and J is TRBJ1-5; D is unresolved. Trimming cost V 3 bases and J 1 base, with 13 bases left between them. The CDR3 is 16 amino acids. Germline loops: CDR1 KGHSH, CDR2 LQKENI.

This CDR3 is CSVAGVNTDTQYF. For the CDR3, the DNA is TGCAGCGTTGCTGGGGTCAACACAGATACGCAGTATTTT. The rearrangement uses TRBV29-1 and TRBJ2-3; D ambiguous. The CDR3 spans 13 residues. Trimming stripped 4 bases from V and 2 bases from J, with 10 bases between. Germline values: CDR1 SQVTM, CDR2 ANQGSEA.

This clone was counted a single time. The chain recombines TRBV19 with TRBJ2-1, with 8 bases fitting TRBD2. Germline V gives CDR1 LNHDA, CDR2 SQIVND (reference sequence). This CDR3 has 15 residues. Trimming at V came to 6 bases and at J to 5 bases, leaving 9 bases not matched to a gene. The CDR3 bases are TGTGCCAGTAGCCCCGGGGTAGCGGGGAACAATGAGCAGTTCTTC. Translation gives CASSPGVAGNNEQFF. The full variable domain, rest sourced from reference TRBV19 and TRBJ2-1, is DGGITQSPKYLFRKEGQNVTLSCEQNLNHDAMYWYRQDPGQGLRLIYYSQIVNDFQKGDIAEGYSVSREKKESFPLTVTSAQKNPTAFYLCASSPGVAGNNEQFFGPGTRLTVL.

The chain couples TRBV4-1 to TRBJ2-1, with D possibly matching TRBD2 (6 bases). Germline V gives CDR1 MGHRA, CDR2 YSYEKL. Trimming removed 3 bases at V and 5 bases at J, with 11 bases between. The length of the CDR3 is 14 residues. This chain's CDR3 is CASSQELADNEQFF. CDR3 coding DNA: TGCGCCAGCAGCCAGGAACTAGCAGACAATGAGCAGTTCTTC.

V gene TRBV11-2 combines with J gene TRBJ2-7; D remains ambiguous. The CDR3 consists of 14 residues. CDR1 and CDR2 from the germline V gene are SGHAT and FQNNGV. Deletions cut 0 bases from V and 3 bases from J, with 9 bases between. CDR3 nucleotide sequence: TGTGCCAGCAGCTTAGAGCTAGGCTACTACGAGCAGTACTTC. This sequence encodes CASSLELGYYEQYF.

J is TRBJ2-7 and V is TRBV11-3; possibly TRBD2 for D (6 bases). Germline CDR1 reads SGHNT; CDR2 reads YENEEA. The V and J ends lost 5 bases and 3 bases respectively, with 17 bases between them. There are 15 residues in the CDR3. DNA of the CDR3: TGTGCCAGCAGCGATCGGAGTAGCGGTAGCTACGAGCAGTACTTC. Protein: CASSDRSSGSYEQYF.

The chain uses TRBV6-5 and TRBJ2-1; possible D gene TRBD1, 6 bases. Germline lookup yields CDR1 MNHEY and CDR2 SVGAGI. V dropped 2 bases and J dropped 2 bases, with 10 bases sitting between them. The CDR3 has 15 amino acids. The CDR3 nucleotides are TGTGCCAGCAGTTACAGACAGGTGCCCTACAATGAGCAGTTCTTC. Encoded protein: CASSYRQVPYNEQFF.